This T cell receptor beta chain was observed in a study of response to subunit inactivated influenza vaccine. This CDR3 has 21 residues. Germline V gene data show CDR1 as SGHVS and CDR2 as FNYEAQ. V trimming: 5 bases; J trimming: 2 bases; junction bases outside the gene matches: 16. TCRdb analysed the RT-PCR reads with MiXCR anew, one entry per CDR3 protein. This table holds roughly 500,000 distinct CDR3 sequences, around 25% found once. This clonotype was recorded only once. This same sample was also part of a study on T cells expressing NK-cell markers. That publication notes: cDNA encoding TCR beta was synthesized via 5'RACE template switching incorporating UMIs. Beta-chain profiling covered CD3+CD56+NKG2C+, CD3+CD56+NKG2C- and CD3+CD56-NKG2C+ sorted subsets. HCMV specificity of the expanded NKG2C+ T cell clones stayed unclear.

The clonotype comes from a middle-aged man who received an inactivated influenza vaccine. The sample was CD4+ T cells sorted from PBMCs, taken roughly 12 days after vaccination. The chain combines TRBV7-6 with TRBJ2-3, with 16 positions matching TRBD2. The CDR3 DNA follows: TGTGCCAGCAGCCCTAGAGGGGGCCCGGGACTAGCGGGAGGGAACACAGATACGCAGTATTTT. Translating gives CASSPRGGPGLAGGNTDTQYF.